This is a list of T cell receptor beta chains from one sample in a study of CD8+ T cells in alopecia areata. Measured with immunoSEQ multiplex PCR; TCRdb has only the in-frame clones, and not every one. The top ten clones hold approximately 2.8% of a sample with fewer than 150,000 clones, around 61% of them seen once. Sequences were obtained from CD4+ T cells sorted from blood. These receptor sequences come from a human donor in good health. Both conserved end residues are part of each CDR3. Each record gives: J gene, D gene, clone size, V gene, CDR3 protein, CDR3 DNA. The D gene is left open where the match is weak. A row's size may be missing; if present it is once, few, many or a size class.

j_gene: TRBJ1-5; d_gene: TRBD1; abundance: once; v_gene: TRBV12-5; CDR3aa: CASGRGLRDHQPQHF; CDR3nt: TGTGCTAGTGGCAGGGGGCTCCGAGACCATCAGCCCCAGCATTTT
j_gene: TRBJ1-2; d_gene: .; abundance: .; v_gene: TRBV4-2; CDR3aa: CASSPLDNSYGYTF; CDR3nt: TGTGCCAGCAGCCCATTGGACAACTCCTATGGCTACACCTTC
j_gene: TRBJ2-7; d_gene: TRBD1; abundance: .; v_gene: TRBV30; CDR3aa: CALNRDSRYEQYF; CDR3nt: TGTGCCCTGAACCGGGACAGCCGTTACGAGCAGTACTTC
j_gene: TRBJ2-7; d_gene: .; abundance: .; v_gene: TRBV11-2; CDR3aa: CASSFGLSYEQYF; CDR3nt: TGTGCCAGCAGCTTTGGCCTCTCCTACGAGCAGTACTTC
j_gene: TRBJ1-2; d_gene: .; abundance: .; v_gene: TRBV13; CDR3aa: CASSPRPGLNYGYTF; CDR3nt: TGTGCCAGCAGCCCGAGACCGGGCCTTAACTATGGCTACACCTTC
j_gene: TRBJ1-4; d_gene: .; abundance: .; v_gene: TRBV15; CDR3aa: CATSRDRGGEKLFF; CDR3nt: TGTGCCACCAGCAGAGACAGGGGCGGTGAAAAACTGTTTTTT
j_gene: TRBJ1-2; d_gene: .; abundance: .; v_gene: TRBV29-1; CDR3aa: CSAQGQGGYTF; CDR3nt: TGCAGCGCGCAGGGCCAGGGGGGCTACACCTTC
j_gene: TRBJ1-5; d_gene: .; abundance: once; v_gene: TRBV29-1; CDR3aa: CSVTTGPAQPQHF; CDR3nt: TGCAGCGTCACAACAGGGCCAGCTCAGCCCCAGCATTTT
j_gene: TRBJ2-1; d_gene: .; abundance: few; v_gene: TRBV27; CDR3aa: CASSPLAQIIYEQFF; CDR3nt: TGTGCCAGCAGTCCGCTAGCTCAGATCATATATGAGCAGTTCTTC
j_gene: TRBJ2-5; d_gene: .; abundance: few; v_gene: TRBV5-1; CDR3aa: CASSSRGLGETQYF; CDR3nt: TGCGCCAGCAGCTCAAGAGGACTGGGAGAGACCCAGTACTTC
j_gene: TRBJ1-1; d_gene: .; abundance: few; v_gene: TRBV15; CDR3aa: CATSRSGAPAFF; CDR3nt: TGTGCCACCAGCAGATCAGGGGCGCCTGCTTTCTTT
j_gene: TRBJ2-1; d_gene: TRBD2; abundance: once; v_gene: TRBV4-1; CDR3aa: CASSPMGLAYNEQFF; CDR3nt: TGCGCCAGCAGCCCTATGGGACTAGCGTACAATGAGCAGTTCTTC
j_gene: TRBJ2-7; d_gene: .; abundance: .; v_gene: TRBV7-9; CDR3aa: CASSFTRGYEQYF; CDR3nt: TGTGCCAGCAGCTTTACCCGGGGGTACGAGCAGTACTTC
j_gene: TRBJ2-7; d_gene: TRBD1; abundance: .; v_gene: TRBV4-2; CDR3aa: CASSRQGAYEQYF; CDR3nt: TGTGCCAGCAGCCGCCAGGGGGCCTACGAGCAGTACTTC
j_gene: TRBJ2-5; d_gene: .; abundance: .; v_gene: TRBV29-1; CDR3aa: CSAATGRQETQYF; CDR3nt: TGCAGCGCCGCAACAGGGCGCCAAGAGACCCAGTACTTC
j_gene: TRBJ1-1; d_gene: .; abundance: .; v_gene: TRBV6-1; CDR3aa: CASSAQDEAFF; CDR3nt: TGTGCCAGCAGTGCACAGGATGAAGCTTTCTTT
j_gene: TRBJ1-1; d_gene: .; abundance: .; v_gene: TRBV29-1; CDR3aa: CSVGGEGWAFF; CDR3nt: TGCAGCGTCGGAGGGGAGGGTTGGGCTTTCTTT
j_gene: TRBJ1-6; d_gene: .; abundance: once; v_gene: TRBV29-1; CDR3aa: CSVGAGPDSPLHF; CDR3nt: TGCAGCGTTGGGGCAGGACCAGATTCACCCCTCCACTTT
j_gene: TRBJ2-3; d_gene: TRBD2; abundance: .; v_gene: TRBV10-2; CDR3aa: CAIQLAGGTDTQYF; CDR3nt: TGCGCCATCCAACTAGCGGGGGGCACAGATACGCAGTATTTT
j_gene: TRBJ2-1; d_gene: TRBD2; abundance: .; v_gene: TRBV7-2; CDR3aa: CASSWRGGREQFF; CDR3nt: TGTGCCAGCAGCTGGCGGGGGGGCAGGGAGCAGTTCTTC
j_gene: TRBJ1-1; d_gene: TRBD1; abundance: few; v_gene: TRBV30; CDR3aa: CAWSVRQGGAEAFF; CDR3nt: TGTGCCTGGAGTGTACGACAGGGAGGAGCTGAAGCTTTCTTT
j_gene: TRBJ1-5; d_gene: .; abundance: .; v_gene: TRBV28; CDR3aa: CASSQTVGNQPQHF; CDR3nt: TGTGCCAGCAGTCAGACAGTGGGCAATCAGCCCCAGCATTTT
j_gene: TRBJ2-3; d_gene: .; abundance: few; v_gene: TRBV20-1; CDR3aa: CSARGGDTQYF; CDR3nt: TGCAGTGCTAGAGGAGGGGATACGCAGTATTTT
j_gene: TRBJ1-2; d_gene: .; abundance: .; v_gene: TRBV12-5; CDR3aa: CASGPTGTDYGYTF; CDR3nt: TGTGCTAGTGGTCCGACCGGGACGGACTATGGCTACACCTTC
j_gene: TRBJ2-3; d_gene: .; abundance: few; v_gene: TRBV6-1; CDR3aa: CASSATRDTQYF; CDR3nt: TGTGCCAGCAGTGCGACGCGAGATACGCAGTATTTT
j_gene: TRBJ1-1; d_gene: .; abundance: few; v_gene: TRBV9; CDR3aa: CASSVAVNTEAFF; CDR3nt: TGTGCCAGCAGCGTAGCCGTGAACACTGAAGCTTTCTTT
j_gene: TRBJ2-5; d_gene: TRBD2; abundance: once; v_gene: TRBV11-2; CDR3aa: CASSWAGGETQYF; CDR3nt: TGTGCCAGCAGCTGGGCGGGGGGAGAGACCCAGTACTTC
j_gene: TRBJ2-7; d_gene: TRBD2; abundance: few; v_gene: TRBV19; CDR3aa: CASSNRGVGGEQYF; CDR3nt: TGTGCCAGTAGTAACCGGGGAGTCGGGGGGGAGCAGTACTTC
j_gene: TRBJ1-6; d_gene: TRBD1; abundance: .; v_gene: TRBV9; CDR3aa: CASSVAGGGGSPLHF; CDR3nt: TGTGCCAGCAGCGTAGCGGGAGGGGGCGGCTCACCCCTCCACTTT
j_gene: TRBJ1-1; d_gene: .; abundance: once; v_gene: TRBV2; CDR3aa: CASSSQGNTEAFF; CDR3nt: TGTGCCAGCAGTTCCCAGGGGAACACTGAAGCTTTCTTT
j_gene: TRBJ2-3; d_gene: .; abundance: .; v_gene: TRBV5-4; CDR3aa: CASSLSGSTDTQYF; CDR3nt: TGTGCCAGCAGCTTGAGCGGGAGCACAGATACGCAGTATTTT
j_gene: TRBJ1-5; d_gene: .; abundance: .; v_gene: TRBV7-9; CDR3aa: CASSSGAAGDSNQPQHF; CDR3nt: TGTGCCAGCAGCTCAGGGGCGGCAGGGGATAGCAATCAGCCCCAGCATTTT
j_gene: TRBJ1-2; d_gene: .; abundance: .; v_gene: TRBV30; CDR3aa: CAWRHGLYGYTF; CDR3nt: TGTGCCTGGAGGCATGGGCTCTATGGCTACACCTTC